A single sample gave rise to the 27 T cell receptor beta chains below, sequenced in a study of cytomegalovirus exposure and HLA in healthy donors. The PCR was carried out with 60 Vbeta primers and 13 Jbeta primers. Assay: immunoSEQ multiplex PCR; the TCRdb copy retains only in-frame clones and omits some. This table has approximately 130,000 clones, about 80% appearing once. The sequencing sample was made of PBMCs. The receptors derive from a middle-aged woman in good health and CMV-seronegative.

The rearrangement joins TRBV6-1 to TRBJ2-4, with 9 bases lining up with TRBD2. The CDR3 spans 16 residues. After removal of 4 bases from V and 4 bases from J, the junction contained 8 bases not matched to a gene. Germline values: CDR1 MNHNS, CDR2 SASEGT. CDR3 nucleotide sequence: TGTGCCAGCAGTGGGCCCGGGACTAGCAGAAAAAACATTCAGTACTTC. Its protein product is CASSGPGTSRKNIQYF.

The V gene is TRBV19, the J gene TRBJ1-5; tentatively, D is TRBD1 (6 bases). Trimming cost V 5 bases and J 3 bases, with 14 bases left between them. Germline V gene sequence: CDR1 LNHDA, CDR2 SQIVND (reference sequence). The length of the CDR3 is 15 residues. The CDR3 sequence is CASSPIQGNNQPQHF. The CDR3 region has the DNA TGTGCCAGTAGTCCAATCCAGGGGAACAATCAGCCCCAGCATTTT.

This chain links TRBV7-2 with TRBJ1-2; D is possibly TRBD1 (5 bases). This CDR3 spans 13 amino acids. The germline CDR1 and CDR2 sequences are SGHTA and FQGNSA. Trimming took off 1 base at V and 10 bases at J, with 13 bases between the two ends. The CDR3 DNA reads as TGTGCCAGCAGCTTAGATGCAGGGTACGACTACACCTTC. This encodes CASSLDAGYDYTF.

This clone turned up a few times. V gene TRBV5-1 combines with J gene TRBJ2-1, with D perhaps TRBD1 (5 bases). Trimming removed 5 bases at V and 4 bases at J, with 10 bases between. Germline lookup yields CDR1 SGHRS and CDR2 YFSETQ. This CDR3 has 13 amino acids. The CDR3 region has the DNA TGCGCCAGCAGAGCCAGGGCTTACAATGAGCAGTTCTTC. Translation gives CASRARAYNEQFF.

In regard to this clone: Other DNA sequences within the sample encode an identical CDR3. CDR3 sequence reads: CASSQGTSGGDTQYF. CDR3 DNA: TGCGCCAGCAGCCAAGGGACTAGCGGGGGAGATACGCAGTATTTT. The chain combines TRBV4-3 with TRBJ2-3; 13 nucleotides align to TRBD2. Unmatched junction bases numbered 0, after V lost 1 base and J lost 5 bases. CDR1 is LGHNA, CDR2 YSLEER, per germline. The CDR3 is made up of 15 amino acids.

The rearrangement links TRBV19 to TRBJ1-5; D gene uncertain. V was cut by 5 bases and J by 2 bases, with 13 bases left in between. Germline CDR1 reads LNHDA; CDR2 reads SQIVND (reference sequence). This CDR3 contains 15 residues. CDR3 loop: CASSYDQWRNQPQHF. In DNA, the CDR3 is TGTGCCAGTAGTTATGATCAATGGCGCAATCAGCCCCAGCATTTT.

The V and J genes are TRBV19 and TRBJ2-3; 9 nucleotides match TRBD2. Trimming removed 2 bases from V and 0 bases from J; junction bases left unmatched: 0. This CDR3 spans 15 amino acids. Germline CDR1 and CDR2: LNHDA and SQIVND (reference sequence). CDR3 loop: CASSITSGSTDTQYF. For the CDR3, the DNA is TGTGCCAGTAGTATAACTAGCGGGAGCACAGATACGCAGTATTTT.

The table lists this clone with a few counts. The V call is TRBV6-6, the J call TRBJ1-4; 9 nucleotides line up with TRBD1. CDR3 length: 15 amino acids. Germline V lookup: CDR1 MNHNY, CDR2 SVGAGI (reference sequence). With V trimmed by 5 bases and J by 5 bases, 6 bases remained unmatched. CDR3 region: CASSNPDRGNEKLFF. DNA for the CDR3: TGTGCCAGCAGTAACCCAGACAGGGGGAATGAAAAACTGTTTTTT.

V is TRBV9 and J is TRBJ1-2; a possible D gene is TRBD1 (6 bases). CDR1 and CDR2 (germline): SGDLS, YYNGEE. CDR3 length equals 18 residues. V lost 3 bases and J 6 bases, leaving 27 bases between the germline ends. CDR3 coding DNA: TGTGCCAGCAGCGGAAACAGGGAACGGCGAACCCGGGGAGATGGCTACACCTTC. Its protein product is CASSGNRERRTRGDGYTF.

V is TRBV19 and J is TRBJ2-3, with D maybe TRBD2 (6 bases). CDR3 length: 15 amino acids. V was shortened by 3 bases and J by 4 bases, with 14 bases between the two germline ends. From germline, CDR1 is LNHDA and CDR2 SQIVND (reference sequence). The CDR3 sequence: CASSINPGTPDTQYF. CDR3 in DNA: TGTGCCAGTAGTATCAACCCAGGGACTCCAGATACGCAGTATTTT.

The chain carries TRBV5-1 and TRBJ2-7, with 8 bases lining up with TRBD1. Trimming removed 4 bases from V and 6 bases from J; junction bases left unmatched: 6. The CDR3 extends over 13 amino acids. Germline V gene lookup returns CDR1 SGHRS and CDR2 YFSETQ. The CDR3: CASSPGQGSEQYF. CDR3 in DNA: TGCGCCAGCAGCCCTGGACAGGGAAGCGAGCAGTACTTC.

The V call is TRBV4-1, the J call TRBJ2-1; 12 nucleotides line up with TRBD1. V was pared by 5 bases and J by 5 bases, with 10 bases of the junction left unmatched. CDR3 length: 17 residues. Germline-derived CDR1 and CDR2 are MGHRA and YSYEKL. In DNA form, the CDR3 reads TGCGCCAGCAGCACCCGGGACAGGGGGCTATTGAACAATGAGCAGTTCTTC. Protein sequence: CASSTRDRGLLNNEQFF.

The chain is built from TRBV4-2 and TRBJ2-3, with D perhaps matching TRBD2 (5 bases). This CDR3 is 16 amino acids long. Trimming stripped 0 bases from V and 0 bases from J, with 10 bases between. Germline V gives CDR1 LGHNA, CDR2 YNFKEQ. CDR3 protein: CASSQEGLASTDTQYF. The CDR3 DNA reads TGTGCCAGCAGCCAAGAAGGTCTAGCTAGCACAGATACGCAGTATTTT.

This chain joins TRBV10-3 and TRBJ1-1; D not resolved. The CDR3 extends over 12 amino acids. Germline CDR1 ENHRY, CDR2 SYGVKD. Trimming pared 6 bases from V and 4 bases from J, leaving 9 bases between. This chain's CDR3 is CAIRSGGTEAFF. CDR3 sequence (DNA): TGTGCCATCAGATCGGGTGGCACTGAAGCTTTCTTT.

The chain employs TRBV13 and TRBJ1-1; 9 bases fit TRBD1. Germline lookup yields CDR1 PRHDT and CDR2 FYEKMQ (reference sequence). This CDR3 is built from 17 residues. V lost 4 bases, J lost 11 bases, and 20 bases stayed unmatched. CDR3 DNA: TGTGCCAGCAGCTCTCAACGGACAGGGGTAAGCCGCCGGGGGGCTTTCTTT. Encoded protein: CASSSQRTGVSRRGAFF.

This clone was recorded a few times. This chain connects TRBV5-4 to TRBJ2-1; 7 bases align to TRBD2. Germline V lookup: CDR1 SGHNT, CDR2 YYREEE (reference sequence). V shed 2 bases and J 2 bases; nucleotides not matched to a gene: 7. The CDR3 runs to 16 residues. Here the CDR3 DNA reads TGTGCCAGCAGCTTCCCTGGGGGGGAGGCCTACAATGAGCAGTTCTTC. It encodes CASSFPGGEAYNEQFF.

The V and J genes are TRBV7-2 and TRBJ2-5; 7 nucleotides agree with TRBD2. This CDR3 has 15 amino acids. From germline, CDR1 is SGHTA and CDR2 FQGNSA. V shed 3 bases and J 1 base; nucleotides not matched to a gene: 5. The CDR3 protein is CASSLRETLQETQYF. The DNA of the CDR3 is TGTGCCAGCAGCTTGCGGGAGACGCTCCAAGAGACCCAGTACTTC.

This CDR3 reads CASSLEEVTGELFF. The CDR3 bases are TGTGCCAGCAGCTTAGAAGAGGTTACCGGGGAGCTGTTTTTT. The chain links TRBV7-9 to TRBJ2-2; unclear D gene. The CDR3 is 14 amino acids. Trimming removed 1 base from V and 5 bases from J, with 8 bases in between. CDR1 and CDR2 from the germline V gene are SEHNR and FQNEAQ (reference sequence).

The chain couples TRBV19 to TRBJ1-2; D not certain. Trimming took 3 bases from V and 4 from J, leaving 12 bases between them. The CDR3 totals 14 residues. CDR1 is LNHDA and CDR2 is SQIVND in the germline V gene (reference sequence). The CDR3 DNA reads as TGTGCCAGTAGTATCGGCCTAGACGGCTATGGCTACACCTTC. It yields the protein CASSIGLDGYGYTF.

The sample holds a few counts of this clone. J is TRBJ1-5 and V is TRBV4-1; no firm D call. The V end was cut by 1 base, the J end by 5 bases, with 6 bases between. Per the germline V gene, CDR1 is MGHRA and CDR2 is YSYEKL. This CDR3 region has 13 residues. CDR3 sequence: CASSQASDQPQHF. CDR3 bases: TGCGCCAGCAGCCAAGCCTCGGATCAGCCCCAGCATTTT.

The chain employs TRBV19 and TRBJ1-1; 8 positions match TRBD1. The V segment lost 5 bases and the J segment 5 bases; nucleotides outside the gene matches: 7. In germline, CDR1 is LNHDA, CDR2 SQIVND (reference sequence). The CDR3 covers 14 residues. CDR3 region: CASSPGQGATEAFF. In nucleotides, the CDR3 is TGTGCCAGTAGTCCGGGGCAGGGGGCGACTGAAGCTTTCTTT.

This clone was recorded a few times. The DNA of the CDR3 is TGTGCCAGCAGTTACTCGGGGTCGAGGGCCCGTGAAGCTTTCTTT. Amino acids: CASSYSGSRAREAFF. The chain carries TRBV6-5 and TRBJ1-1; D remains ambiguous. The V gene's germline CDR1 is MNHEY and CDR2 SVGAGI. Trimming removed 0 bases from V and 7 bases from J, with 15 bases in between. CDR3 length: 15 residues.

This clone was seen once. The V call is TRBV4-3, the J call TRBJ1-4; TRBD1 matches at 9 bases. J lost 3 bases, V lost 1 base, and 0 bases had no gene match. Germline loops: CDR1 LGHNA, CDR2 YSLEER. The CDR3 is 15 amino acids. The CDR3 region is CASSQGQGANEKLFF. CDR3 in DNA: TGCGCCAGCAGCCAAGGACAGGGGGCTAATGAAAAACTGTTTTTT.

This clone was counted only a few times. The V call is TRBV10-3, the J call TRBJ1-1; D not certain. There are 13 residues in the CDR3. Per the germline V gene, CDR1 is ENHRY and CDR2 is SYGVKD. V was cut by 5 bases and J by 0 bases, with 7 bases left in between. CDR3 region: CAISPSLNTEAFF. The CDR3 region has the DNA TGTGCCATCAGTCCATCATTGAACACTGAAGCTTTCTTT.

The chain recombines TRBV29-1 with TRBJ2-1; D unresolved. The CDR3 runs 12 residues. CDR1 is SQVTM and CDR2 is ANQGSEA in the germline V gene. Deletions cut 6 bases from V and 2 bases from J, with 8 bases between. CDR3 loop: CSVAEAYNEQFF. The CDR3 DNA sequence: TGCAGCGTCGCTGAGGCCTACAATGAGCAGTTCTTC.

The rearrangement links TRBV7-2 to TRBJ1-6; D not resolved. V shed 1 base and J shed 4 bases, with 8 bases lying between them. The CDR3 has 15 residues. CDR1 SGHTA and CDR2 FQGNSA come from the germline V gene. CDR3 nucleotides: TGTGCCAGCAGCTTAGAACGAGTTTATAATTCACCCCTCCACTTT. Protein product: CASSLERVYNSPLHF.

This chain links TRBV4-2 with TRBJ2-1; D might be TRBD1 (5 bases). V lost 4 bases and J 0 bases, leaving 10 bases between the germline ends. Germline V gives CDR1 LGHNA, CDR2 YNFKEQ. The CDR3 is made up of 15 amino acids. Here the CDR3 reads CASSPDRDSYNEQFF. The DNA of the CDR3 is TGTGCCAGCAGCCCCGACAGAGACTCCTACAATGAGCAGTTCTTC.